This is a list of T cell receptor beta chains from one sample in a study of CD4 T cells in relation to SARS-CoV-2 and coronaviruses. Assay: immunoSEQ multiplex PCR; the TCRdb copy retains only in-frame clones and omits some. The data show about 59,000 clones, 86% seen once. The sample was memory CD4+ T cells from PBMCs. The receptors here all came from a human donor in good health. Both conserved end residues are part of each CDR3. Fields, in order: J gene, V gene, D gene, clone size, CDR3 DNA, CDR3 protein. A D gene is named only where the DNA matches it firmly. Expanded clones get a size class; other rows say once, few or many, or leave the size out.

j_call: TRBJ2-6; v_call: TRBV6-2/TRBV6-3; d_call: .; clone_size: .; cdr3_nt: TGTGCCAGCAGTTACACCACAGGCTCTGGGGCCAACGTCCTGACTTTC; cdr3_aa: CASSYTTGSGANVLTF
j_call: TRBJ2-1; v_call: TRBV3-1/TRBV3-2; d_call: TRBD2; clone_size: .; cdr3_nt: TGTGCCAGCAGCCAAGCTAGCGGGAGTCAGTCCTACAATGAGCAGTTCTTC; cdr3_aa: CASSQASGSQSYNEQFF
j_call: TRBJ2-1; v_call: TRBV6-5; d_call: .; clone_size: .; cdr3_nt: TGTGCCAGCAGTTACTCGAAGCCCGCAGGCAATGAGCAGTTCTTC; cdr3_aa: CASSYSKPAGNEQFF
j_call: TRBJ2-1; v_call: TRBV19; d_call: TRBD2; clone_size: .; cdr3_nt: TGTGCCAGTAGTATGTTCTGGCGGGAGGTGGACAATGAGCAGTTCTTC; cdr3_aa: CASSMFWREVDNEQFF
j_call: TRBJ2-7; v_call: TRBV2; d_call: TRBD1; clone_size: .; cdr3_nt: TGTGCCAGCAGTGCTGAGTCAGGGGGAGCCTACGAGCAGTACTTC; cdr3_aa: CASSAESGGAYEQYF
j_call: TRBJ2-7; v_call: TRBV28; d_call: .; clone_size: .; cdr3_nt: TGTGCCACCGGAAAAGCAGGAGGTTTACTCGAGCAGTACTTC; cdr3_aa: CATGKAGGLLEQYF
j_call: TRBJ1-6; v_call: TRBV28; d_call: .; clone_size: .; cdr3_nt: TGTGCCAGCAGTGGACGGAGGGGTAACTCACCCCTCCACTTT; cdr3_aa: CASSGRRGNSPLHF
j_call: TRBJ2-1; v_call: TRBV30; d_call: TRBD2; clone_size: .; cdr3_nt: TGTGCCTGGAGTGCTACTAGCGGGGGCGTATACAATGAGCAGTTCTTC; cdr3_aa: CAWSATSGGVYNEQFF
j_call: TRBJ2-3; v_call: TRBV27; d_call: TRBD2; clone_size: .; cdr3_nt: TGTGCCAGCAGTTTAAAAGCGGGAGGGATAAGCACAGATACGCAGTATTTT; cdr3_aa: CASSLKAGGISTDTQYF
j_call: TRBJ2-1; v_call: TRBV5-4; d_call: TRBD1; clone_size: .; cdr3_nt: TGTGCCAGCAGCTTGAGTGATAGGGACAGGGGAAATGAGCAGTTCTTC; cdr3_aa: CASSLSDRDRGNEQFF
j_call: TRBJ2-4; v_call: TRBV18; d_call: .; clone_size: .; cdr3_nt: TGTGCCAGCTCACGTGACGTCACGGGGGTCAACCTAGCCAAAAACATTCAGTACTTC; cdr3_aa: CASSRDVTGVNLAKNIQYF
j_call: TRBJ2-5; v_call: TRBV5-1; d_call: TRBD1; clone_size: .; cdr3_nt: TGCGCCAGCAGCTTGACAGGGGCCCTTCAAGAGACCCAGTACTTC; cdr3_aa: CASSLTGALQETQYF
j_call: TRBJ1-5; v_call: TRBV6-5; d_call: .; clone_size: .; cdr3_nt: TGTGCCAGCAGTCCGGACGGGGGCGGTCAGCCCCAGCATTTT; cdr3_aa: CASSPDGGGQPQHF
j_call: TRBJ1-2; v_call: TRBV28; d_call: TRBD1; clone_size: .; cdr3_nt: TGTGCCAGCAGTACAAGGACAGGGGGCGCGGGAGGCTACACCTTC; cdr3_aa: CASSTRTGGAGGYTF
j_call: TRBJ2-7; v_call: TRBV20-1; d_call: .; clone_size: .; cdr3_nt: TGCAGTGCTACAGGGAGCTACGAGCAGTACTTC; cdr3_aa: CSATGSYEQYF
j_call: TRBJ1-6; v_call: TRBV28; d_call: .; clone_size: .; cdr3_nt: TGTGCCAGCAGTTTATCACAGGTCCGATCACCCCTCCACTTT; cdr3_aa: CASSLSQVRSPLHF
j_call: TRBJ1-3; v_call: TRBV30; d_call: .; clone_size: .; cdr3_nt: TGTGCCTGGAGAAGGGGGTCTGGAAACACCATATATTTT; cdr3_aa: CAWRRGSGNTIYF
j_call: TRBJ2-5; v_call: TRBV27; d_call: .; clone_size: few; cdr3_nt: TGTGCCAGCAGTTTATCGGAGACCCAGTACTTC; cdr3_aa: CASSLSETQYF
j_call: TRBJ2-5; v_call: TRBV19; d_call: TRBD2; clone_size: .; cdr3_nt: TGTGCCAGTAGTATCGGGACTAGCGGGAGTGAGACCCAGTACTTC; cdr3_aa: CASSIGTSGSETQYF
j_call: TRBJ2-1; v_call: TRBV10-1; d_call: TRBD2; clone_size: .; cdr3_nt: TGCGCCAGCAGTGACGGAAAGCGGGAAAAATCCTACAATGAGCAGTTCTTC; cdr3_aa: CASSDGKREKSYNEQFF
j_call: TRBJ2-3; v_call: TRBV19; d_call: TRBD2; clone_size: .; cdr3_nt: TGTGCCAGTAAACCCACTAGCGGGAGGGGAGCCCGAGATACGCAGTATTTT; cdr3_aa: CASKPTSGRGARDTQYF
j_call: TRBJ2-2; v_call: TRBV5-3; d_call: TRBD2; clone_size: once; cdr3_nt: TGTGCCAGAAGCTTGGAGGCTAGCGGGACGAACACCGGGGAGCTGTTTTTT; cdr3_aa: CARSLEASGTNTGELFF
j_call: TRBJ2-7; v_call: TRBV19; d_call: TRBD1; clone_size: .; cdr3_nt: TGTGCCAGTAGTATTATCCTGGGACAGAACTACGAGCAGTACTTC; cdr3_aa: CASSIILGQNYEQYF